Below, 14 T cell receptor beta chains from the same sample are listed, as sequenced in a study of OX40 agonist ivuxolimab in advanced cancers. Data came from immunoSEQ multiplex PCR; TCRdb stores just in-frame clones and leaves some out. This table holds around 19,000 clones, 60% to 85% found once. The sequencing here drew on CD4+ or CD8+ T cells sorted from blood, taken in a trial of the OX40 agonist ivuxolimab. Source of these receptors: an adult with an advanced solid tumor such as melanoma, head and neck, liver or kidney cancer.

This rearrangement joins TRBV6-5 to TRBJ1-2; 8 bases fit TRBD1. The CDR3 has 14 residues. CDR1 and CDR2 (germline): MNHEY, SVGAGI. Trimming removed 8 bases from V and 3 bases from J; junction bases left unmatched: 8. CDR3 coding DNA: TGTGCCAGCGGCGGGACAGGAGACTACTATGGCTACACCTTC. Translation gives CASGGTGDYYGYTF.

The rearrangement links TRBV7-9 to TRBJ1-4; a possible D gene is TRBD1 (6 bases). Trimming shortened V by 5 bases and J by 1 base, and 20 bases separated the two germline ends. The CDR3 totals 18 residues. Germline V lookup: CDR1 SEHNR, CDR2 FQNEAQ (reference sequence). The CDR3 spells CASSRTTQGSGTNEKLFF. CDR3 DNA: TGTGCCAGCAGCCGAACCACACAGGGTTCTGGAACTAATGAAAAACTGTTTTTT.

The chain joins TRBV5-6 to TRBJ2-7; D is ambiguous. V was shortened by 4 bases and J by 0 bases, with 11 bases between the two germline ends. The CDR3 length is 14 residues. Germline lookup yields CDR1 SGHDT and CDR2 YYEEEE. The CDR3 bases are TGTGCCAGCAGCCGAACTTGGAGCTCCTACGAGCAGTACTTC. Amino acids: CASSRTWSSYEQYF.

V usage is TRBV30 and J usage is TRBJ1-1, with no clear D. V lost 5 bases and J 3 bases, leaving 10 bases between the germline ends. This CDR3 spans 12 amino acids. From germline, CDR1 is GTSNPN and CDR2 SVGIG (reference sequence). The CDR3 bases are TGTGCCTGGGGGGAGAGGGACACTGAAGCTTTCTTT. This encodes CAWGERDTEAFF. Drawing the rest from reference TRBV30 and TRBJ1-1, the complete variable domain is SQTIHQWPATLVQPVGSPLSLECTVEGTSNPNLYWYRQAAGRGLQLLFYSVGIGQISSEVPQNLSASRPQDRQFILSSKKLLLSDSGFYLCAWGERDTEAFFGQGTRLTVV.

The chain recombines TRBV11-2 with TRBJ2-2; D is undetermined. CDR3 length: 16 amino acids. V lost 1 base and J lost 2, with 11 bases in between. Germline CDR1 reads SGHAT; CDR2 reads FQNNGV. Written as DNA, the CDR3 is TGTGCCAGCAGCTTAGTAGGAAAAGTTAACACCGGGGAGCTGTTTTTT. It codes for CASSLVGKVNTGELFF.

This chain joins TRBV2 and TRBJ2-5; 8 nucleotides align to TRBD1. The germline V gene has CDR1 SNHLY and CDR2 FYNNEI. The CDR3 totals 13 residues. V trimming: 7 bases; J trimming: 4 bases; junction bases outside the gene matches: 5. The CDR3 nucleotides read TGTGCCAGCACCTTAGACAGGGGAGAGACCCAGTACTTC. Amino acids: CASTLDRGETQYF.

About this clone: Germline is not matched at one junction end, which may reflect a read error. The J gene is TRBJ1-5, the V gene TRBV6-1; D unclear. The CDR3 spans 10 residues. CDR1 and CDR2 (germline): MNHNS, SASEGT. CDR3 residues: CASGDQPQHF. The CDR3 coding sequence is TGTGCCAGCGGTGATCAGCCCCAGCATTTT.

This chain joins TRBV18 and TRBJ1-4, with 10 nucleotides matching TRBD1. The CDR3 contains 18 residues. The trim removed 3 bases at V and 10 bases at J, leaving 17 bases unmatched. Germline CDR1 is KGHSH and CDR2 is LQKENI. The CDR3, as DNA: TGTGCCAGCTCACCCCCGGGACAGGGGCCTCGAGGGGTCGGAAAACTGTTTTTT. It specifies CASSPPGQGPRGVGKLFF. Variable domain in full (rest from reference TRBV18 and TRBJ1-4): NAGVMQNPRHLVRRRGQEARLRCSPMKGHSHVYWYRQLPEEGLKFMVYLQKENIIDESGMPKERFSAEFPKEGPSILRIQQVVRGDSAAYFCASSPPGQGPRGVGKLFFGSGTQLSVL.

The table lists this clone with a few counts. V and J are TRBV7-8 and TRBJ2-3; TRBD1 aligns across 7 bases. This CDR3 is built from 14 residues. Unmatched junction bases numbered 5, after V lost 6 bases and J lost 2 bases. The V gene's germline CDR1 is SGHVS and CDR2 FQNEAQ. In DNA form, the CDR3 reads TGTGCCAGCAGGAAAGACAGGGCCACAGATACGCAGTATTTT. Its protein is CASRKDRATDTQYF.

This rearrangement joins TRBV30 to TRBJ1-2; 7 positions match TRBD1. V dropped 5 bases and J dropped 1; count of bases not matched to a gene: 13. The CDR3 has 16 amino acids. Germline CDR1 and CDR2: GTSNPN and SVGIG (reference sequence). The CDR3 region has the DNA TGTGCCTGGGACAGGGATTTCGCTTCGCTTAACTATGGCTACACCTTC. Its translation: CAWDRDFASLNYGYTF.

The chain employs TRBV6-5 and TRBJ1-5, with 8 bases that match TRBD1. J lost 6 bases, V lost 8 bases, and 3 bases had no gene match. The CDR3 is 12 amino acids. CDR1 and CDR2 from the germline V gene are MNHEY and SVGAGI. CDR3 nucleotides: TGTGCCAGCGGACAGGGTAGTCAGCCCCAGCATTTT. Translated: CASGQGSQPQHF.

V gene TRBV7-9 combines with J gene TRBJ1-3; D gene ambiguous. Trimming shortened V by 1 base and J by 0 bases, and 10 bases separated the two germline ends. The CDR3 consists of 16 residues. From germline, CDR1 is SEHNR and CDR2 FQNEAQ (reference sequence). The CDR3 DNA sequence: TGTGCCAGCAGCTTAGACGGCCCTCTCTCTGGAAACACCATATATTTT. Protein: CASSLDGPLSGNTIYF.

This chain uses TRBV7-2 with TRBJ1-4; possible D gene TRBD1, 5 bases. V was trimmed by 5 bases and J by 8 bases, leaving 12 bases between them. This CDR3 region has 13 residues. Germline V gene sequence: CDR1 SGHTA, CDR2 FQGNSA. As DNA, the CDR3 is TGTGCCAGCAGCAGCAGGGTTTCGGAAAAACTGTTTTTT. It codes for CASSSRVSEKLFF.

The gene calls are TRBV11-2 and TRBJ2-3; D remains unclear. This CDR3 has 12 amino acids. CDR1 is SGHAT, CDR2 FQNNGV, per germline. Deletions cut 5 bases from V and 4 bases from J, with 7 bases between. CDR3 nucleotides: TGTGCCAGCAGCCCACTATCAGATACGCAGTATTTT. It specifies CASSPLSDTQYF.